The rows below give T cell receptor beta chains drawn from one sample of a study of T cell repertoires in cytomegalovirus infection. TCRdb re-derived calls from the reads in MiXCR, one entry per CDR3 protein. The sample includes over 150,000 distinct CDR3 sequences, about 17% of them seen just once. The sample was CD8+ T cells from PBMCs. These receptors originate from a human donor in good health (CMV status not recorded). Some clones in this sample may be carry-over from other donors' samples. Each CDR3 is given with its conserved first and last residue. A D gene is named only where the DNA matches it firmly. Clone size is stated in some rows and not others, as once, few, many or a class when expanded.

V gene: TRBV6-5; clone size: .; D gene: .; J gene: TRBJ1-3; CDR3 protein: CASSYGRGLSGNTIYF; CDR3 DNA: TGTGCCAGCAGTTATGGGCGCGGCCTCTCTGGAAACACCATATATTTT
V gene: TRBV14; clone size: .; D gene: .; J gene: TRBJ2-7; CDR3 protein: CASSHADGIPYEQYF; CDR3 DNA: TGTGCCAGCAGCCACGCCGACGGGATTCCCTACGAGCAGTACTTC
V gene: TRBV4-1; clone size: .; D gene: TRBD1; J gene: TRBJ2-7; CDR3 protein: CASSQDWGGTGIYEQYF; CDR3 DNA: TGCGCCAGCAGCCAAGATTGGGGCGGGACAGGTATTTACGAGCAGTACTTC
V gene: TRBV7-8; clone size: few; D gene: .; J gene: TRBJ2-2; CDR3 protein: CASSLVRGRNGELFF; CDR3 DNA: TGTGCCAGCAGCTTAGTCCGGGGGCGTAACGGGGAGCTGTTTTTT
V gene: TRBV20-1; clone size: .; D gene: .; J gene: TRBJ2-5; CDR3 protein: CSAPAFPSQETQYF; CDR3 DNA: TGCAGTGCCCCAGCCTTCCCCTCCCAAGAGACCCAGTACTTC
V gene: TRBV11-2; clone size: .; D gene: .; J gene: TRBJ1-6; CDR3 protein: CASSTLPWFGEDSPLHF; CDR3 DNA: TGTGCCAGCAGCACCCTCCCTTGGTTCGGGGAAGATTCACCCCTCCACTTT
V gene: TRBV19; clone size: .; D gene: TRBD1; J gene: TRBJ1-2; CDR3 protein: CASSSRTGIGDGYTF; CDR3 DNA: TGTGCCAGTAGTTCCCGGACAGGGATAGGAGACGGCTACACCTTC
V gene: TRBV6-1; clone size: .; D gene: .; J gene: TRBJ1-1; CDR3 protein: CASSEIIGRNTEAFF; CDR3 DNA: TGTGCCAGCAGTGAAATTATTGGCAGGAACACTGAAGCTTTCTTT
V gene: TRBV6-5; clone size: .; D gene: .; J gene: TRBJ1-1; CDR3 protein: CASSYSRGGNTEAFF; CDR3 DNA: TGTGCCAGCAGTTACTCGCGGGGGGGGAACACTGAAGCTTTCTTT
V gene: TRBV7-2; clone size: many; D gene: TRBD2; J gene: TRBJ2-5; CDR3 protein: CASSPGLAGGLVETQYF; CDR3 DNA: TGTGCCAGCAGCCCCGGCCTAGCGGGGGGGCTCGTCGAGACCCAGTACTTC
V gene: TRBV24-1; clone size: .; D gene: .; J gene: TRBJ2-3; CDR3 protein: CATSDADASDTQYF; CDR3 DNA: TGTGCCACCAGTGATGCGGACGCGTCAGATACGCAGTATTTT
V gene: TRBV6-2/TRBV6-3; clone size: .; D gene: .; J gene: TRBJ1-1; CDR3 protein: CASSYRSRAEAFF; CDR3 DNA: TGTGCCAGCAGTTACCGGAGTAGAGCTGAAGCTTTCTTT
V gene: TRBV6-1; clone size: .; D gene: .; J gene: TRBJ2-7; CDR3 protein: CASSPSRRGLIEQYF; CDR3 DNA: TGTGCCAGCAGTCCCTCCAGGCGGGGTCTTATCGAGCAGTACTTC
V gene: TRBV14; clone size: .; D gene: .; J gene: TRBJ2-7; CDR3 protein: CASSQETGLTYEQYF; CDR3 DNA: TGTGCCAGCAGCCAAGAAACAGGATTGACCTACGAGCAGTACTTC
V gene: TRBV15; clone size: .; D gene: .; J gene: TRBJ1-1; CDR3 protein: CATSRDRDMEGTEAFF; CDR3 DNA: TGTGCCACCAGCAGAGACAGGGACATGGAGGGGACTGAAGCTTTCTTT
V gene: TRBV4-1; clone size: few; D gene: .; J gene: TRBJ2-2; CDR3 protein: CASSHRQDSGELFF; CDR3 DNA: TGCGCCAGCAGCCACAGACAGGACTCCGGGGAGCTGTTTTTT
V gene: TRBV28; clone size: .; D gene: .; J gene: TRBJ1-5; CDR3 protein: CASSLFDTSNQPQHF; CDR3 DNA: TGTGCCAGCAGTTTATTTGACACTAGCAATCAGCCCCAGCATTTT
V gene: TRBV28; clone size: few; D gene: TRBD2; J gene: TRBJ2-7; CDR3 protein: CASSLSGLAGGYEQYF; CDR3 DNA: TGTGCCAGCAGTTTAAGCGGTCTAGCGGGGGGCTACGAGCAGTACTTC
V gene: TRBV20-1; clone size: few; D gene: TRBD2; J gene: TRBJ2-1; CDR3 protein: CSARTRTSGAGYNEQFF; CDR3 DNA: TGCAGTGCTAGGACCCGGACTAGCGGGGCTGGCTACAATGAGCAGTTCTTC
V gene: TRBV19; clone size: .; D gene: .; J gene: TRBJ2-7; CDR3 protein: CASSIDGYYEQYF; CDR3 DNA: TGTGCCAGTAGTATCGACGGATACTACGAGCAGTACTTC
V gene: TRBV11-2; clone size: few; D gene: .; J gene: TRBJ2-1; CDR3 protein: CASSFGWDLQFF; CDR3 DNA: TGTGCCAGCAGCTTTGGCTGGGACTTGCAGTTCTTC
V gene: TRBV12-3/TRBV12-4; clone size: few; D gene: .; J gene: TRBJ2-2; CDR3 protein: CASSLLNTGELFF; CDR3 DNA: TGTGCCAGCAGTTTACTGAACACCGGGGAGCTGTTTTTT
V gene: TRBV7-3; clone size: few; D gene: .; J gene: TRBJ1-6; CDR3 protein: CASSLTGNPYNSPLHF; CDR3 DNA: TGTGCCAGCAGCTTAACAGGGAACCCCTATAATTCACCCCTCCACTTT
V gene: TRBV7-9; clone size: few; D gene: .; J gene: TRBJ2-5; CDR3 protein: CASSHTETQYF; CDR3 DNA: TGTGCCAGCAGCCACACGGAGACCCAGTACTTC
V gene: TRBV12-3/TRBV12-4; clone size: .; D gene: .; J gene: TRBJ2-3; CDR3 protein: CASSLGASLADTQYF; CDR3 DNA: TGTGCCAGCAGTCTCGGGGCTTCCTTGGCAGATACGCAGTATTTT
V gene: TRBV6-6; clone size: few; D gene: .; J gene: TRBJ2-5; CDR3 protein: CASSSALETQYF; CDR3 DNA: TGTGCCAGCAGTTCCGCCCTGGAGACCCAGTACTTC
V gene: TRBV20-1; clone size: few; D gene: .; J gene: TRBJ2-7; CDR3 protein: CSASDREAYEQYF; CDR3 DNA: TGCAGTGCTTCCGACAGGGAGGCCTACGAGCAGTACTTC
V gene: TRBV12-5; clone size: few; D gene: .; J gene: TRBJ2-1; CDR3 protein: CASGFGQGGNEQFF; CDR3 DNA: TGTGCTAGTGGTTTTGGCCAGGGGGGCAATGAGCAGTTCTTC
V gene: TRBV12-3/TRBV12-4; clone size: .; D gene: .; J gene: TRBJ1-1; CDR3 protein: CASSLALGPQGNTEAFF; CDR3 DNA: TGTGCCAGCAGTTTAGCGCTAGGGCCTCAGGGGAACACTGAAGCTTTCTTT
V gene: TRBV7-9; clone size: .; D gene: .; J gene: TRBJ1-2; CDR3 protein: CASNRGDRTYGYTF; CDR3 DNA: TGTGCCAGCAATCGGGGTGACAGAACCTATGGCTACACCTTC
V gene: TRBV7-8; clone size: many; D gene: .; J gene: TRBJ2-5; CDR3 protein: CASSLTEQETQYF; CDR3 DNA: TGTGCCAGCAGCTTGACGGAGCAAGAGACCCAGTACTTC
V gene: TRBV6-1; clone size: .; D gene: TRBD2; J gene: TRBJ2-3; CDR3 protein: CASSEWTSGGPPGTDTQYF; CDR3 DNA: TGTGCCAGCAGTGAATGGACTAGCGGGGGGCCGCCCGGCACAGATACGCAGTATTTT
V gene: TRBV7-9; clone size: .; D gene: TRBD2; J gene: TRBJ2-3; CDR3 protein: CASRGTSGAVFGNTQYF; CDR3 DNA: TGTGCCAGCAGAGGGACTAGCGGGGCCGTTTTCGGGAATACGCAGTATTTT
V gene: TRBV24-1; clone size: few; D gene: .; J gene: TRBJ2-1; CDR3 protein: CATSDNYNEQFF; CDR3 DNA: TGTGCCACCAGTGATAACTACAATGAGCAGTTCTTC
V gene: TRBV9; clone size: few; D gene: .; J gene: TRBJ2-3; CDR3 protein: CASSGSAGTDTQYF; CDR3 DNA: TGTGCCAGCAGCGGTAGCGCGGGCACAGATACGCAGTATTTT
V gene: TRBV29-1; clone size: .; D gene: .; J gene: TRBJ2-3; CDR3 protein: CSVDGRYDTQYF; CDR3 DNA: TGCAGCGTTGATGGGAGGTACGATACGCAGTATTTT
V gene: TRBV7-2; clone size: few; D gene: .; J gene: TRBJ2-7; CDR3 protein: CASSLTGTYEQYF; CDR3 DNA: TGTGCCAGCAGCTTAACAGGAACCTACGAGCAGTACTTC